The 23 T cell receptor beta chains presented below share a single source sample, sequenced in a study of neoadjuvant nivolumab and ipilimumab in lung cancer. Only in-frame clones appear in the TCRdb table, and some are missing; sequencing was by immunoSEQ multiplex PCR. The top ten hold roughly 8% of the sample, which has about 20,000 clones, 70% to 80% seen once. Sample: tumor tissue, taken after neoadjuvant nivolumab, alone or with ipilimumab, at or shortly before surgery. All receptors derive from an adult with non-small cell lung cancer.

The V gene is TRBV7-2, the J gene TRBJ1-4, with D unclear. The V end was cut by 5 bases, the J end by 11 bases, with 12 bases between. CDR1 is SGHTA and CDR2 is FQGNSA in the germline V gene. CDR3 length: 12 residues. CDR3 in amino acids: CASSPGRVKLFF. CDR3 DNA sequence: TGTGCCAGCAGCCCTGGTCGGGTGAAACTGTTTTTT.

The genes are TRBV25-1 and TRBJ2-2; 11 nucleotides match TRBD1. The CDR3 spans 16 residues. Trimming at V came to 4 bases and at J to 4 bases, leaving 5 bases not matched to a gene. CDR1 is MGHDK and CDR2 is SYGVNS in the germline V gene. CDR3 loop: CASSAPDRGRTGELFF. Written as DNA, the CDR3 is TGTGCCAGCAGTGCACCGGACAGGGGGCGCACCGGGGAGCTGTTTTTT.

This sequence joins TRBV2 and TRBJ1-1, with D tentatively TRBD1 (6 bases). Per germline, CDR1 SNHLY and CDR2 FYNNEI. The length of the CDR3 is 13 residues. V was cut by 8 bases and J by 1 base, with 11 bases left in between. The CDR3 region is CASADSANTEAFF. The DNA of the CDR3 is TGTGCCAGCGCGGACAGTGCGAACACTGAAGCTTTCTTT.

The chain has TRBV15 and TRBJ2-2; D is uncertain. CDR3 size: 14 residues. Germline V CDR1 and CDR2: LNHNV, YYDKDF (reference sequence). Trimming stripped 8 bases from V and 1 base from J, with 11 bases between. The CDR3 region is CATLSSLNTGELFF. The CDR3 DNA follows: TGTGCCACCCTCTCCAGCTTGAACACCGGGGAGCTGTTTTTT.

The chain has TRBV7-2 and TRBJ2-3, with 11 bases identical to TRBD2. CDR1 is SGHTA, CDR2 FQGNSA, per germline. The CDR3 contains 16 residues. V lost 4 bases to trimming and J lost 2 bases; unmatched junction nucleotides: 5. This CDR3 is CASSSQLAGVTDTQYF. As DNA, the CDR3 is TGTGCCAGCAGCTCCCAACTAGCGGGGGTCACAGATACGCAGTATTTT.

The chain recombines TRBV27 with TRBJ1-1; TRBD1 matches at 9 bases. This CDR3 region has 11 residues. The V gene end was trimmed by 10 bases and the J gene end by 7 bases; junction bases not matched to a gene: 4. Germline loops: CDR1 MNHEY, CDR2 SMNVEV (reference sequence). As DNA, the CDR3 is TGTGCCACCGGGACAGGGCTTGAAGCTTTCTTT. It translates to CATGTGLEAFF.

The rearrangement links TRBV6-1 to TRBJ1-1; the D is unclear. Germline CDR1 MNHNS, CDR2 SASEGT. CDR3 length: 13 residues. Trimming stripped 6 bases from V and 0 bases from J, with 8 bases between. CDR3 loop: CASRLQMNTEAFF. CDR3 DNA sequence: TGTGCCAGCAGGCTACAGATGAACACTGAAGCTTTCTTT.

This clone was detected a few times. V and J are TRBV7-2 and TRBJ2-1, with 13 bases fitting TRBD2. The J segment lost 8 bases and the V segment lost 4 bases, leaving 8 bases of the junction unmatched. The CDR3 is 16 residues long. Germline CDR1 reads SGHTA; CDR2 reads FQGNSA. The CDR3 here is CASSSRLAGGRDEQFF. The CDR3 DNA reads TGTGCCAGCAGCTCTCGACTAGCGGGGGGTCGCGATGAGCAGTTCTTC.

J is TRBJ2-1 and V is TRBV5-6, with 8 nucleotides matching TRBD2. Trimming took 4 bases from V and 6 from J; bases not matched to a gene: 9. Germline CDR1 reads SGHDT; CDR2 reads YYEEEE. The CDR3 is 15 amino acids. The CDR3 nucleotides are TGTGCCAGCAGCCCCCGGGGGGGGCCTGCCAATGAGCAGTTCTTC. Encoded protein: CASSPRGGPANEQFF.

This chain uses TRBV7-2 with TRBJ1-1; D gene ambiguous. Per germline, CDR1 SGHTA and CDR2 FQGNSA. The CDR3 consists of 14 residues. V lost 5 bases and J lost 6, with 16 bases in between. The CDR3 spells CASSPGRGSSEAFF. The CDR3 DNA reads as TGTGCCAGCAGCCCAGGACGGGGATCCTCTGAAGCTTTCTTT. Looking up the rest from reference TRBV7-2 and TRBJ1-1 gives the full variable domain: GAGVSQSPSNKVTEKGKDVELRCDPISGHTALYWYRQSLGQGLEFLIYFQGNSAPDKSGLPSDRFSAERTGGSVSTLTIQRTQQEDSAVYLCASSPGRGSSEAFFGQGTRLTVV.

CDR3 bases: TGCGCCAGCAGCCAAGATTGGCCGGGGGTCTCCTACGAGCAGTACTTC. Translating it yields CASSQDWPGVSYEQYF. V usage is TRBV4-1 and J usage is TRBJ2-7, with a weak D call TRBD2 (6 bases). This CDR3 has 16 amino acids. The germline V and J ends were trimmed by 0 bases and 0 bases, with 12 bases remaining between them. The germline V gene has CDR1 MGHRA and CDR2 YSYEKL.

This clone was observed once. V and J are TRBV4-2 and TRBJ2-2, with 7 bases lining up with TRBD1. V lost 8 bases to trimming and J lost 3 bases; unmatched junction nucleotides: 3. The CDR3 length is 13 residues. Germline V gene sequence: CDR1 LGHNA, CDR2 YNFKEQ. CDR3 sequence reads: CASCTGDTGELFF. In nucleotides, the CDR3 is TGTGCCAGCTGTACAGGGGACACCGGGGAGCTGTTTTTT.

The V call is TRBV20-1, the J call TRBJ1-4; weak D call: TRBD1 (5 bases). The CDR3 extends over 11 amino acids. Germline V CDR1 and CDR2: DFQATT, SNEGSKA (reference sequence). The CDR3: CSAPGEEKLFF. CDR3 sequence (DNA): TGCAGCGCACCGGGGGAGGAAAAACTGTTTTTT.

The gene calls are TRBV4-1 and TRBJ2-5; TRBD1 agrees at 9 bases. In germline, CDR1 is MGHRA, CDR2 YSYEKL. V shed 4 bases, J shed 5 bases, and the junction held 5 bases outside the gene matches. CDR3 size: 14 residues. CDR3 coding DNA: TGCGCCAGCAGCCTCGGACAGGGGAGGGAGACCCAGTACTTC. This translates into CASSLGQGRETQYF.

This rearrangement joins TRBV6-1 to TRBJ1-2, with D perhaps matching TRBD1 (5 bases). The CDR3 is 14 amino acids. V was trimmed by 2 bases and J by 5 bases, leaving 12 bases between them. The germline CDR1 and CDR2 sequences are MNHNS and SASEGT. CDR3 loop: CASSEQGEGYGYTF. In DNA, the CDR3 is TGTGCCAGCAGTGAACAGGGAGAGGGGTATGGCTACACCTTC.

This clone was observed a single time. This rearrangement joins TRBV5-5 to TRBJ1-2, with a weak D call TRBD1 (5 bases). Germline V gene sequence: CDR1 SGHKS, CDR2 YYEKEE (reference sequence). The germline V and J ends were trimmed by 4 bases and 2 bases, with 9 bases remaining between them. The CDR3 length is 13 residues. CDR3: CASSLRANYGYTF. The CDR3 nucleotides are TGTGCCAGCAGCCTCAGGGCCAACTATGGCTACACCTTC.

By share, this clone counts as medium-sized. CDR3 DNA: TGTGCCAGCAGCTTGACGGCTGATAGCAATCAGCCCCAGCATTTT. It translates to CASSLTADSNQPQHF. The chain employs TRBV11-1 and TRBJ1-5; D not certain. Germline assignment: CDR1 SGHAT and CDR2 FQDESV (reference sequence). This CDR3 contains 15 residues. Trimming cost V 3 bases and J 0 bases, with 9 bases left between them.

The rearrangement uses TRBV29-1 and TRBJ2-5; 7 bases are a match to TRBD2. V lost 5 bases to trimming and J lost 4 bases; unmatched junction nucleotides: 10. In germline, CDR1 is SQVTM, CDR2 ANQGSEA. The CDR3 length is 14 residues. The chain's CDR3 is CSVRSGAGGETQYF. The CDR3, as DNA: TGCAGCGTTAGGAGCGGGGCCGGGGGAGAGACCCAGTACTTC.

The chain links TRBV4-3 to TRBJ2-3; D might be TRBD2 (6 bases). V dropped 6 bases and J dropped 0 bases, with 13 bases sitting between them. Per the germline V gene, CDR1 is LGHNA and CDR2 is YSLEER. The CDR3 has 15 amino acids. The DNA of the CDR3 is TGCGCCAGCAGTCCGGGGGTAGCTAGCACAGATACGCAGTATTTT. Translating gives CASSPGVASTDTQYF.

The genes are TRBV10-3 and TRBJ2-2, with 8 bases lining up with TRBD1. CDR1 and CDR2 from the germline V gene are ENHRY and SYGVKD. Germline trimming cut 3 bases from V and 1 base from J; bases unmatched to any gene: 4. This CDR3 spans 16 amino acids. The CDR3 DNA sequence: TGTGCCATCAGTGATCACGACAGGGGGAACACCGGGGAGCTGTTTTTT. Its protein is CAISDHDRGNTGELFF.

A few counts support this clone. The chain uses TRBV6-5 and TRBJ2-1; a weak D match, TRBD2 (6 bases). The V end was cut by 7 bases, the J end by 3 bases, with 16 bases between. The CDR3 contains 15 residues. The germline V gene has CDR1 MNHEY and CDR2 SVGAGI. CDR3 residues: CASTDGAAGYNEQFF. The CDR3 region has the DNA TGTGCCAGCACCGACGGGGCAGCGGGCTACAATGAGCAGTTCTTC.

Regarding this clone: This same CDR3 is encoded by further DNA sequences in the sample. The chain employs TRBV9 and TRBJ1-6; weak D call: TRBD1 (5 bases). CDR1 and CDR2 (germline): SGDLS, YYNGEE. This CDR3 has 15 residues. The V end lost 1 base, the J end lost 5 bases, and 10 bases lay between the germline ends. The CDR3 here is CASSVTGLNNSPLHF. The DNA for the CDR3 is TGTGCCAGCAGCGTAACGGGACTTAATAATTCACCCCTCCACTTT.

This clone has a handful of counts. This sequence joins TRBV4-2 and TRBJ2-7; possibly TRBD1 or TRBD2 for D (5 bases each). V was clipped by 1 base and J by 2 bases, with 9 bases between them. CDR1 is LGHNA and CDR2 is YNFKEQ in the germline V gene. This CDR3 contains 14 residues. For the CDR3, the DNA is TGTGCCAGCAGCCAAGGGGGGAACGCCTACGAGCAGTACTTC. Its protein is CASSQGGNAYEQYF.